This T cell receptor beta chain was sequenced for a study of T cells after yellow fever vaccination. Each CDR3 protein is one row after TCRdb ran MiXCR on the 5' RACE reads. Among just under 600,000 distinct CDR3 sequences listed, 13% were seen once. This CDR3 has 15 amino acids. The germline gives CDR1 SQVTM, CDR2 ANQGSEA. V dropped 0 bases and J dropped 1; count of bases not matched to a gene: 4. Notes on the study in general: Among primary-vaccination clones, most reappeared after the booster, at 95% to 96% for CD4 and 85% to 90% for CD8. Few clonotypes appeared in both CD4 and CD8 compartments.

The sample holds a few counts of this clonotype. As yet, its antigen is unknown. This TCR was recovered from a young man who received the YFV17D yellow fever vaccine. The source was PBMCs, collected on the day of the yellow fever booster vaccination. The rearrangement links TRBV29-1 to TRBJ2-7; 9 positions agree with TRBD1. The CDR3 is CSVEDLQGASYEQYF. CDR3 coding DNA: TGCAGCGTTGAAGACCTACAGGGGGCGTCCTACGAGCAGTACTTC.